The TCR beta chain described here comes from a study of OX40 agonist ivuxolimab in advanced cancers. The overall study: With ivuxolimab, an agonistic anti-OX40 (CD134) antibody, patients were treated.

The protocol was immunoSEQ multiplex PCR, while the TCRdb copy is restricted to in-frame clones and leaves out a portion. The sample lists about 12,000 clones, 80% to 85% seen once, with more than 12% in the top ten. On cycle 4 day 1 and cycle 7 day 1, as well as at baseline, blood was sampled. The ends were cut back, 4 bases at V and 1 base at J, with 8 bases in the middle. The germline V gene has CDR1 SGDLS and CDR2 YYNGEE. The CDR3 runs to 13 residues. This chain connects TRBV9 to TRBJ1-1; TRBD1 is a possible D gene (5 bases). The TCR comes from an adult with an advanced solid tumor such as melanoma, head and neck, liver or kidney cancer. The input for sequencing was CD4+ or CD8+ T cells sorted from blood, taken in a trial of the OX40 agonist ivuxolimab. CDR3 amino acids: CASSPGGNTEAFF. DNA for the CDR3: TGTGCCAGCAGCCCTGGGGGGAACACTGAAGCTTTCTTT.